The rows below give T cell receptor beta chains drawn from one sample of a study of blood T cell repertoires in COVID-19. The repertoire was sequenced with immunoSEQ multiplex PCR; TCRdb's copy has only in-frame clones and lacks some. Among about 54,000 clones listed, 81% were seen once. Sequencing input: peripheral blood. These receptors were collected from a woman aged 55-69 years with acute or convalescent COVID-19. Both conserved end residues are part of each CDR3. The D gene is left open where the match is weak. Not every row has a clone size; where given, it reads once, few, many or a size class.

CDR3 protein: CASSEEGVAGGQETQYF
CDR3 DNA: TGTGCCAGCAGTGAAGAGGGAGTAGCGGGGGGGCAAGAGACCCAGTACTTC
D gene: TRBD2
J gene: TRBJ2-5
CDR3 length: 17
clone size: NA
V gene: TRBV6-1

CDR3 protein: CASTGWREGINEQFF
CDR3 DNA: TGTGCCAGCACGGGATGGCGGGAGGGTATAAATGAGCAGTTCTTC
D gene: TRBD2
J gene: TRBJ2-1
CDR3 length: 15
clone size: NA
V gene: TRBV2

CDR3 protein: CASSPGQDYGYTF
CDR3 DNA: TGTGCCAGCTCACCGGGACAGGACTATGGCTACACCTTC
D gene: TRBD1
J gene: TRBJ1-2
CDR3 length: 13
clone size: NA
V gene: TRBV18

CDR3 protein: CASSLPKQGNNEQFF
CDR3 DNA: TGTGCCAGCAGCCTACCGAAACAGGGGAACAATGAGCAGTTCTTC
D gene: TRBD1
J gene: TRBJ2-1
CDR3 length: 15
clone size: NA
V gene: TRBV7-9

CDR3 protein: CASSLRLNTEAFF
CDR3 DNA: TGTGCCAGCAGCTTGAGGCTGAACACTGAAGCTTTCTTT
D gene: NA
J gene: TRBJ1-1
CDR3 length: 13
clone size: NA
V gene: TRBV7-9

CDR3 protein: CASSQDRTGQETQYF
CDR3 DNA: TGTGCCAGCAGCCAAGATCGGACAGGACAAGAGACCCAGTACTTC
D gene: TRBD1
J gene: TRBJ2-5
CDR3 length: 15
clone size: NA
V gene: TRBV3-1/TRBV3-2

CDR3 protein: CASSLSPTGNSGNTIYF
CDR3 DNA: TGTGCCAGCAGCTTATCCCCCACAGGGAACTCTGGAAACACCATATATTTT
D gene: NA
J gene: TRBJ1-3
CDR3 length: 17
clone size: NA
V gene: TRBV7-9

CDR3 protein: CASSNWDKVDYEQYF
CDR3 DNA: TGCGCCAGCAGCAATTGGGACAAGGTGGACTACGAGCAGTACTTC
D gene: NA
J gene: TRBJ2-7
CDR3 length: 15
clone size: NA
V gene: TRBV5-1

CDR3 protein: CASSLAGIGTNEKLFF
CDR3 DNA: TGTGCCAGCAGTTTGGCAGGGATCGGAACTAATGAAAAACTGTTTTTT
D gene: NA
J gene: TRBJ1-4
CDR3 length: 16
clone size: once
V gene: TRBV27

CDR3 protein: CATSDPGAGANVLTF
CDR3 DNA: TGTGCCACCAGTGACCCAGGGGCTGGGGCCAACGTCCTGACTTTC
D gene: NA
J gene: TRBJ2-6
CDR3 length: 15
clone size: NA
V gene: TRBV24-1

CDR3 protein: CASSLGQRGLQETQYF
CDR3 DNA: TGTGCCAGCAGCTTAGGCCAGCGGGGGTTACAAGAGACCCAGTACTTC
D gene: TRBD2
J gene: TRBJ2-5
CDR3 length: 16
clone size: NA
V gene: TRBV7-3

CDR3 protein: CSASPQSNEQFF
CDR3 DNA: TGCAGTGCTAGTCCCCAGTCCAATGAGCAGTTCTTC
D gene: NA
J gene: TRBJ2-1
CDR3 length: 12
clone size: NA
V gene: TRBV20-1

CDR3 protein: CASSLVTGLSDQPQHF
CDR3 DNA: TGTGCCAGCAGCTTGGTTACAGGGTTGAGCGATCAGCCCCAGCATTTT
D gene: NA
J gene: TRBJ1-5
CDR3 length: 16
clone size: NA
V gene: TRBV5-8

CDR3 protein: CASSEFGQTSNQPQHF
CDR3 DNA: TGTGCCAGCAGTGAATTTGGACAAACTAGCAATCAGCCCCAGCATTTT
D gene: NA
J gene: TRBJ1-5
CDR3 length: 16
clone size: NA
V gene: TRBV6-1

CDR3 protein: CASSAGQGNPIQYF
CDR3 DNA: TGTGCCAGCAGTGCGGGACAGGGAAATCCCATTCAGTACTTC
D gene: TRBD1
J gene: TRBJ2-4
CDR3 length: 14
clone size: NA
V gene: TRBV2

CDR3 protein: CASSQDPRKLAGGTNTGELFF
CDR3 DNA: TGTGCCAGCAGCCAAGATCCTCGGAAACTAGCGGGAGGGACGAACACCGGGGAGCTGTTTTTT
D gene: TRBD2
J gene: TRBJ2-2
CDR3 length: 21
clone size: NA
V gene: TRBV4-2

CDR3 protein: CASSLRGSRNGNTIYF
CDR3 DNA: TGTGCCAGCAGCTTGAGGGGCTCGCGAAATGGAAACACCATATATTTT
D gene: NA
J gene: TRBJ1-3
CDR3 length: 16
clone size: NA
V gene: TRBV5-4

CDR3 protein: CASSLQGADEQYF
CDR3 DNA: TGTGCCAGCAGTTTGCAGGGGGCGGACGAGCAGTACTTC
D gene: TRBD1
J gene: TRBJ2-7
CDR3 length: 13
clone size: NA
V gene: TRBV27

CDR3 protein: CASSRTGELFF
CDR3 DNA: TGTGCCAGCAGTCGTACCGGGGAGCTGTTTTTT
D gene: NA
J gene: TRBJ2-2
CDR3 length: 11
clone size: NA
V gene: TRBV9

CDR3 protein: CASSSPNSPLHF
CDR3 DNA: TGTGCCAGCAGCTCCCCTAATTCACCCCTCCACTTT
D gene: NA
J gene: TRBJ1-6
CDR3 length: 12
clone size: NA
V gene: TRBV12-3/TRBV12-4

CDR3 protein: CASSLFADNYGYTF
CDR3 DNA: TGTGCCAGCAGTTTATTTGCGGATAACTATGGCTACACCTTC
D gene: NA
J gene: TRBJ1-2
CDR3 length: 14
clone size: NA
V gene: TRBV27

CDR3 protein: CASSFRQSNYGYTF
CDR3 DNA: TGTGCCAGCAGTTTTCGACAGTCCAACTATGGCTACACCTTC
D gene: NA
J gene: TRBJ1-2
CDR3 length: 14
clone size: NA
V gene: TRBV25-1

CDR3 protein: CASSLGRISSYNEQFF
CDR3 DNA: TGCGCCAGCAGCTTGGGCAGGATTAGCTCCTACAATGAGCAGTTCTTC
D gene: NA
J gene: TRBJ2-1
CDR3 length: 16
clone size: NA
V gene: TRBV5-1

CDR3 protein: CASSAGSLSGNTIYF
CDR3 DNA: TGTGCCAGCAGCGCCGGGAGTCTCTCTGGAAACACCATATATTTT
D gene: NA
J gene: TRBJ1-3
CDR3 length: 15
clone size: once
V gene: TRBV9

CDR3 protein: CASSLGGAGLRESEQFF
CDR3 DNA: TGTGCCAGCAGCTTAGGGGGTGCGGGGCTTCGGGAATCTGAGCAGTTCTTC
D gene: NA
J gene: TRBJ2-1
CDR3 length: 17
clone size: NA
V gene: TRBV7-2

CDR3 protein: CAIRDSSYEQYF
CDR3 DNA: TGTGCCATAAGGGACAGCTCCTACGAGCAGTACTTC
D gene: TRBD1
J gene: TRBJ2-7
CDR3 length: 12
clone size: once
V gene: TRBV6-5